Below are 22 T cell receptor beta chains sequenced from a single sample in a study of shared clonotypes between healthy human individuals. In the naive CD8 group, cells lacked CD45RO and were positively selected for CCR7, so terminally differentiated effector memory CD45RA+ cells were left out. This table comes from immunoSEQ multiplex PCR, and its TCRdb copy is limited to in-frame clones, with some not included. The repertoire consists of 800,000 or so clones, with roughly 96% occurring once and the leading ten covering less than 0.3%. Sequenced: naive CD8+ T cells sorted from blood. Receptor source: a man aged 30-40 years in good health.

The sample holds a few counts of this clone. The chain recombines TRBV7-2 with TRBJ2-5, with D possibly being TRBD2 (5 bases). V lost 5 bases to trimming and J lost 6 bases, with 10 bases between them. In germline, CDR1 is SGHTA, CDR2 FQGNSA. The CDR3 totals 12 residues. DNA of the CDR3: TGTGCCAGCAGCCCAGAGGGTAAGACCCAGTACTTC. It codes for CASSPEGKTQYF.

V usage is TRBV18 and J usage is TRBJ2-5, with D unresolved. This CDR3 contains 16 residues. The V end was cut by 0 bases, the J end by 2 bases, with 13 bases between. CDR1 KGHSH and CDR2 LQKENI come from the germline V gene. This CDR3 reads CASSPPDLTFQETQYF. CDR3 nucleotides: TGTGCCAGCTCACCACCTGACCTTACATTTCAAGAGACCCAGTACTTC.

The chain couples TRBV29-1 to TRBJ1-1, with TRBD1 identical over 9 bases. This CDR3 region has 14 residues. With 6 bases clipped from V and 5 bases from J, the junction kept 10 bases outside the gene matches. The V gene's germline CDR1 is SQVTM and CDR2 ANQGSEA. In DNA, the CDR3 is TGCAGCGTGGAAATGGACAGGGGAGGAACTGAAGCTTTCTTT. Translating gives CSVEMDRGGTEAFF.

This rearrangement joins TRBV27 to TRBJ2-7; 8 bases fit TRBD2. With 5 bases clipped from V and 7 bases from J, the junction kept 13 bases outside the gene matches. The V gene's germline CDR1 is MNHEY and CDR2 SMNVEV (reference sequence). The CDR3 is 15 amino acids. CDR3 residues: CASSTLAGPVKEQYF. The DNA of the CDR3 is TGTGCCAGCAGTACCCTAGCGGGCCCGGTTAAAGAGCAGTACTTC.

As concerns this clone: The sample contains more than one DNA sequence encoding this CDR3. The V gene is TRBV7-9, the J gene TRBJ2-1; a possible D gene is TRBD2 (5 bases). The CDR3 loop spans 12 amino acids. The V gene's germline CDR1 is SEHNR and CDR2 FQNEAQ (reference sequence). V lost 6 bases, J lost 8 bases, and 11 bases lay in between. CDR3 amino acids: CASRPSSDEQFF. The DNA for the CDR3 is TGTGCCAGCAGACCTAGCTCCGATGAGCAGTTCTTC.

The CDR3 is CASSDTGVMGNEQFF. The CDR3 region has the DNA TGTGCCAGCAGCGATACAGGGGTGATGGGCAATGAGCAGTTCTTC. The J gene is TRBJ2-1, the V gene TRBV9, with 7 bases identical to TRBD1. The CDR3 length is 15 residues. Germline values: CDR1 SGDLS, CDR2 YYNGEE. Germline trimming cut 3 bases from V and 6 bases from J; bases unmatched to any gene: 9.

The chain carries TRBV7-6 and TRBJ1-2, with 11 bases matching TRBD1. Unmatched junction bases numbered 8, after V lost 5 bases and J lost 3 bases. This CDR3 is 16 amino acids long. CDR1 is SGHVS and CDR2 is FNYEAQ in the germline V gene. The chain's CDR3 is CASSPRTGGEYYGYTF. DNA of the CDR3: TGTGCCAGCAGCCCCCGGACAGGGGGCGAATACTATGGCTACACCTTC.

This chain joins TRBV7-9 and TRBJ1-2, with D perhaps matching TRBD1 (5 bases). CDR3 length: 14 residues. With 1 base removed from V and 8 bases from J, the gap between germline ends came to 14 bases. Germline V gene lookup returns CDR1 SEHNR and CDR2 FQNEAQ (reference sequence). CDR3 nucleotides: TGTGCCAGCAGCTTAGAAGCAGGGATGGGAGGCTACACCTTC. Protein sequence: CASSLEAGMGGYTF.

This rearrangement joins TRBV10-2 to TRBJ2-5; 11 positions match TRBD2. This CDR3 region has 14 residues. Germline V lookup: CDR1 WSHSY, CDR2 SAAADI. The V segment lost 8 bases and the J segment 5 bases; nucleotides outside the gene matches: 7. CDR3 coding DNA: TGCGCCAGCGATAGCGGGAGGGCTCATGAGACCCAGTACTTC. Its protein is CASDSGRAHETQYF.

This clone has only one observation. This chain connects TRBV5-1 to TRBJ1-1; D is uncertain. There are 11 residues in the CDR3. The germline gives CDR1 SGHRS, CDR2 YFSETQ. Trimming took off 3 bases at V and 10 bases at J, with 10 bases between the two ends. CDR3 sequence reads: CASSSGGGAFF. The CDR3 DNA reads as TGCGCCAGCAGCTCGGGCGGCGGAGCTTTCTTT.

The chain joins TRBV6-1 to TRBJ1-2; TRBD1 agrees at 9 bases. The V gene's germline CDR1 is MNHNS and CDR2 SASEGT. With V trimmed by 2 bases and J by 6 bases, 13 bases remained unmatched. This CDR3 contains 17 residues. CDR3 in DNA: TGTGCCAGCAGTGAATGGGTCCGGGACAGGGCCCGGGATGGCTACACCTTC. This sequence encodes CASSEWVRDRARDGYTF.

This clone came up a few times. The gene calls are TRBV7-2 and TRBJ2-7, with D possibly TRBD2 on 6 matching bases. The CDR3 contains 16 residues. Trimming stripped 5 bases from V and 3 bases from J, with 20 bases between. CDR1 SGHTA and CDR2 FQGNSA come from the germline V gene. The CDR3 is CASSPHSLARGYEQYF. The DNA of the CDR3 is TGTGCCAGCAGCCCCCACTCACTAGCAAGAGGCTACGAGCAGTACTTC.

The V call is TRBV10-2, the J call TRBJ2-2; 7 bases fit TRBD1. The CDR3 has 14 residues. CDR1 WSHSY and CDR2 SAAADI come from the germline V gene. J gave up 2 bases and V 9 bases, and 6 bases lay outside the gene matches. The CDR3: CASRDSSNTGELFF. The CDR3 DNA reads as TGCGCCAGTCGGGACAGCAGTAACACCGGGGAGCTGTTTTTT.

V gene TRBV18 combines with J gene TRBJ2-7; 9 bases are a match to TRBD1. CDR3 size: 18 residues. The ends lost 6 bases at V and 2 bases at J; junction bases unmatched: 17. Germline V gives CDR1 KGHSH, CDR2 LQKENI. CDR3 loop: CASSEGRTGEVFAYEQYF. The CDR3 DNA sequence: TGTGCCAGCTCGGAAGGACGGACAGGGGAAGTTTTTGCCTACGAGCAGTACTTC.

The gene calls are TRBV7-8 and TRBJ1-1, with 9 bases matching TRBD1. Germline values: CDR1 SGHVS, CDR2 FQNEAQ. The CDR3 extends over 16 amino acids. V dropped 2 bases and J dropped 1; count of bases not matched to a gene: 5. The CDR3 region has the DNA TGTGCCAGCAGCTTACCCCGGGGACAGGGGAACACTGAAGCTTTCTTT. As protein: CASSLPRGQGNTEAFF.

This chain joins TRBV7-9 and TRBJ1-1; D is uncertain. V shed 5 bases and J shed 10 bases, with 17 bases lying between them. Germline CDR1 SEHNR, CDR2 FQNEAQ (reference sequence). The CDR3 is 13 amino acids. In nucleotides, the CDR3 is TGTGCCAGCAGCCGGCTCCAGCCCGAGGGAGCTTTCTTT. As protein: CASSRLQPEGAFF. The entire variable domain, with the rest obtained from reference TRBV7-9 and TRBJ1-1, is as follows: DTGVSQNPRHKITKRGQNVTFRCDPISEHNRLYWYRQTLGQGPEFLTYFQNEAQLEKSRLLSDRFSAERPKGSFSTLEIQRTEQGDSAMYLCASSRLQPEGAFFGQGTRLTVV.

The V call is TRBV7-2, the J call TRBJ1-2, with D possibly TRBD1 on 5 matching bases. Germline V CDR1 and CDR2: SGHTA, FQGNSA. The CDR3 loop spans 14 amino acids. V lost 1 base and J 5 bases, leaving 11 bases between the germline ends. The CDR3 loop reads CASSLGREGYGYTF. CDR3 DNA: TGTGCCAGCAGCTTAGGCCGGGAGGGGTATGGCTACACCTTC. The full variable domain, with the rest looked up from reference TRBV7-2 and TRBJ1-2, is GAGVSQSPSNKVTEKGKDVELRCDPISGHTALYWYRQSLGQGLEFLIYFQGNSAPDKSGLPSDRFSAERTGGSVSTLTIQRTQQEDSAVYLCASSLGREGYGYTFGSGTRLTVV.

The chain carries TRBV7-9 and TRBJ1-4, with D possibly TRBD1 on 6 matching bases. Trimming stripped 3 bases from V and 6 bases from J, with 20 bases between. Germline CDR1 reads SEHNR; CDR2 reads FQNEAQ (reference sequence). The CDR3 totals 17 residues. The DNA for the CDR3 is TGTGCCAGCAGCTTCAGCGACCAGGGGCGTTGGTATGAAAAACTGTTTTTT. The encoded protein is CASSFSDQGRWYEKLFF.

V usage is TRBV7-2 and J usage is TRBJ1-1; D gene unclear. CDR3 length equals 16 residues. In germline, CDR1 is SGHTA, CDR2 FQGNSA. V lost 4 bases, J lost 1 base, and 16 bases lay in between. The CDR3: CASSSLGLAANTEAFF. As DNA, the CDR3 is TGTGCCAGCAGCTCATTAGGACTAGCGGCGAACACTGAAGCTTTCTTT.

The chain combines TRBV2 with TRBJ2-5; weak D call: TRBD2 (6 bases). From germline, CDR1 is SNHLY and CDR2 FYNNEI. The CDR3 runs 16 residues. V was shortened by 0 bases and J by 5 bases, with 16 bases between the two germline ends. The CDR3 protein is CASSEALRRAGETQYF. The CDR3 DNA is TGTGCCAGCAGTGAAGCGCTTCGAAGGGCGGGGGAGACCCAGTACTTC.

The V gene is TRBV28, the J gene TRBJ2-2; D may be TRBD2 (5 bases). CDR1 is MDHEN and CDR2 is SYDVKM in the germline V gene. The V and J ends lost 2 bases and 6 bases respectively, with 7 bases between them. The CDR3 is 13 residues long. The CDR3 is CASSLNGAGELFF. CDR3 nucleotides: TGTGCCAGCAGTTTAAACGGGGCCGGGGAGCTGTTTTTT.

This clone was seen once. This chain links TRBV18 with TRBJ1-5; 8 bases align to TRBD1. CDR1 and CDR2 from the germline V gene are KGHSH and LQKENI. This CDR3 is built from 14 residues. V lost 4 bases and J lost 2; bases outside the gene matches: 1. CDR3 amino acids: CASSLGQGNQPQHF. The CDR3 nucleotides are TGTGCCAGCTCACTGGGACAGGGCAATCAGCCCCAGCATTTT.